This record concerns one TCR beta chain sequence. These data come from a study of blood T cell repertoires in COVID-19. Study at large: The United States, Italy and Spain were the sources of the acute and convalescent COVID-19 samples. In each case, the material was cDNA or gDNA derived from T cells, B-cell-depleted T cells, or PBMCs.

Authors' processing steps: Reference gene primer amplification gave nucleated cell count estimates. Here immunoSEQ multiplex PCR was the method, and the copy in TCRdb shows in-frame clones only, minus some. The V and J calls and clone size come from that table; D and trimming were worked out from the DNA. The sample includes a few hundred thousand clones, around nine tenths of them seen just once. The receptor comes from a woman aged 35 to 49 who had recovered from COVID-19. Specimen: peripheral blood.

CDR3 residues: CASSQDWSGGGYTF. CDR3 DNA sequence: TGTGCCAGCAGCCAAGATTGGTCAGGGGGAGGCTACACCTTC. J is TRBJ1-2 and V is TRBV3-1 (or the pseudogene TRBV3-2), with TRBD1 matching over 7 bases. The CDR3 spans 14 residues. Per germline, CDR1 LGHDT and CDR2 YNNKEL (reference sequence). The V segment lost 0 bases and the J segment 8 bases; nucleotides outside the gene matches: 6.